The rows below give T cell receptor beta chains drawn from one sample of a study of beta chain features in type 1 diabetes. Sequenced by immunoSEQ multiplex PCR; TCRdb stores in-frame clones only, minus some. The table has hundreds of thousands of clones, about 14% seen once. The sequenced sample consisted of naive CD4+ T cells from blood. These receptors originate from a woman between 35 and 50 years old in good health. CDR3s include the opening cysteine and the closing phenylalanine or tryptophan. A D gene is named only where the DNA matches it firmly. The listing skips clone size in some rows; elsewhere it reads once, few, many or a size class.

>TRBD1|TRBV11-1|-|TRBJ1-1
CASSPQGGTEAFF
TGTGCCAGCAGCCCACAGGGGGGGACTGAAGCTTTCTTT
>TRBD1|TRBV7-9|few|TRBJ1-1
CASSFETGADTEAFF
TGTGCCAGCAGCTTCGAGACAGGGGCGGACACTGAAGCTTTCTTT
>TRBD2|TRBV9|few|TRBJ2-1
CASSILSGSSYNEQFF
TGTGCCAGCAGCATCTTAAGCGGGAGCTCCTACAATGAGCAGTTCTTC
>-|TRBV18|few|TRBJ1-2
CASSHRDTRQGYTF
TGTGCCAGCTCACACCGGGACACCCGTCAGGGCTACACCTTC
>TRBD2|TRBV7-9|few|TRBJ2-1
CASSSLAGQPANEQFF
TGTGCCAGCAGCTCGCTAGCGGGGCAACCTGCCAATGAGCAGTTCTTC
>TRBD2|TRBV11-2|few|TRBJ2-1
CASSLEQGLSGGAQYNEQFF
TGTGCCAGCAGCTTAGAACAGGGGCTTAGCGGGGGGGCTCAGTACAATGAGCAGTTCTTC
>TRBD1|TRBV7-2|-|TRBJ2-7
CASSLDGTGVPYEQYF
TGTGCCAGCAGCTTAGATGGGACAGGGGTCCCCTACGAGCAGTACTTC
>-|TRBV23-1|many|TRBJ2-1
CASKRGGANEQFF
TGCGCCAGCAAACGAGGGGGGGCAAATGAGCAGTTCTTC
>-|TRBV5-4|-|TRBJ2-7
CASSPMGGPYEQYF
TGTGCCAGCAGCCCGATGGGGGGGCCCTACGAGCAGTACTTC
>-|TRBV18|few|TRBJ1-2
CASSPGQNYGYTF
TGTGCCAGCTCACCTGGGCAGAACTATGGCTACACCTTC
>-|TRBV9|-|TRBJ1-1
CASSVATRVNTEAFF
TGTGCCAGCAGCGTAGCTACCAGGGTGAACACTGAAGCTTTCTTT
>-|TRBV29-1|-|TRBJ2-1
CSVEPRVHEQFF
TGCAGCGTTGAACCCCGGGTCCATGAGCAGTTCTTC
>TRBD2|TRBV7-9|few|TRBJ2-5
CASSPGGGAVETQYF
TGTGCCAGCAGCCCCGGCGGGGGGGCCGTGGAGACCCAGTACTTC
>-|TRBV2|few|TRBJ1-4
CASRASRTEFF
TGTGCCAGCAGGGCGTCCAGGACAGAGTTTTTT
>TRBD1|TRBV18|few|TRBJ2-7
CASSPGTGTGPYEQYF
TGTGCCAGCTCACCAGGAACCGGGACAGGGCCCTACGAGCAGTACTTC
>-|TRBV7-6|few|TRBJ1-5
CASSLGDTAGNQPQHF
TGTGCCAGCAGCTTAGGCGACACGGCTGGCAATCAGCCCCAGCATTTT
>-|TRBV7-2|-|TRBJ2-2
CASSLTSAVSGELFF
TGTGCCAGCAGCTTAACCTCAGCGGTATCCGGGGAGCTGTTTTTT
>-|TRBV5-6|few|TRBJ1-5
CASSPNGRYNQPQHF
TGTGCCAGCAGCCCGAATGGCAGATATAATCAGCCCCAGCATTTT
>-|TRBV7-2|few|TRBJ2-2
CASSIVGGYTGELFF
TGTGCCAGCAGCATCGTCGGCGGGTACACCGGGGAGCTGTTTTTT
>TRBD2|TRBV4-2|-|TRBJ2-3
CASSQVGGGDTDTQYF
TGTGCCAGCAGCCAAGTTGGCGGGGGGGACACAGATACGCAGTATTTT
>-|TRBV5-1|-|TRBJ2-5
CASSQRNQETQYF
TGCGCCAGCAGCCAGAGGAACCAAGAGACCCAGTACTTC
>-|TRBV15|-|TRBJ2-5
CATSRDRSGQETQYF
TGTGCCACCAGCAGAGACAGGTCTGGGCAAGAGACCCAGTACTTC
>TRBD2|TRBV10-3|few|TRBJ2-7
CATTSGGFTEQYF
TGTGCCACCACTAGCGGGGGATTTACGGAGCAGTACTTC
>-|TRBV18|-|TRBJ2-7
CASSQEASSYEQYF
TGTGCCAGCTCACAAGAGGCGTCCTCCTACGAGCAGTACTTC
>-|TRBV7-2|few|TRBJ2-3
CASSLSLGTDTQYF
TGTGCCAGCAGCCTCTCACTAGGGACAGATACGCAGTATTTT
>-|TRBV10-2|-|TRBJ1-1
CASRPETTEAFF
TGCGCCAGCAGGCCAGAAACCACTGAAGCTTTCTTT